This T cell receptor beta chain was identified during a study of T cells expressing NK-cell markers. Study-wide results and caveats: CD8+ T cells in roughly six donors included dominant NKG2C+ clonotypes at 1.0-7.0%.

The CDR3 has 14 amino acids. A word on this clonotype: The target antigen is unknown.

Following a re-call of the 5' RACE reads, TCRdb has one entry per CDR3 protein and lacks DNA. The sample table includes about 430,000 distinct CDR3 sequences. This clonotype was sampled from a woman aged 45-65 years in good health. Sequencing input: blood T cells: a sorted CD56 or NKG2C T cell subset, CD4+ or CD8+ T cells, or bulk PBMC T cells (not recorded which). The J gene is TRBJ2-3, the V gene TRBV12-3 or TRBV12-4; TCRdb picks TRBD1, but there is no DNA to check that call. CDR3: CASRAPGSADTQYF.